This TCR beta chain was captured in a study of Graves' ophthalmopathy and Graves' hyperthyroidism. V lost 0 bases and J 6 bases, leaving 6 bases between the germline ends. CDR3 length: 13 amino acids. Per the germline V gene, CDR1 is KGHSH and CDR2 is LQKENI. Amplification of the TCR beta CDR3 regions used RNA transcripts (as template). Scientists carried out first-round RT-PCR using HTBI primers and then a second-round multiplex PCR. TCRdb itself ran the multiplex PCR reads through MiXCR, one entry per CDR3 protein. This sample yields a few hundred thousand distinct CDR3 sequences, of which 15% are seen a single time; roughly 7% belongs to the top ten.

The chain carries TRBV18 and TRBJ2-4, with D perhaps matching TRBD2 (6 bases). The receptor was isolated from a woman aged 18-35 years with stable Graves' hyperthyroidism. Source material: peripheral blood. The CDR3 DNA follows: TGTGCCAGCTCACCACCCGGGGGAAACATTCAGTACTTC. It encodes CASSPPGGNIQYF. The full variable domain, completed using reference TRBV18 and TRBJ2-4, is NAGVMQNPRHLVRRRGQEARLRCSPMKGHSHVYWYRQLPEEGLKFMVYLQKENIIDESGMPKERFSAEFPKEGPSILRIQQVVRGDSAAYFCASSPPGGNIQYFGAGTRLSVL.